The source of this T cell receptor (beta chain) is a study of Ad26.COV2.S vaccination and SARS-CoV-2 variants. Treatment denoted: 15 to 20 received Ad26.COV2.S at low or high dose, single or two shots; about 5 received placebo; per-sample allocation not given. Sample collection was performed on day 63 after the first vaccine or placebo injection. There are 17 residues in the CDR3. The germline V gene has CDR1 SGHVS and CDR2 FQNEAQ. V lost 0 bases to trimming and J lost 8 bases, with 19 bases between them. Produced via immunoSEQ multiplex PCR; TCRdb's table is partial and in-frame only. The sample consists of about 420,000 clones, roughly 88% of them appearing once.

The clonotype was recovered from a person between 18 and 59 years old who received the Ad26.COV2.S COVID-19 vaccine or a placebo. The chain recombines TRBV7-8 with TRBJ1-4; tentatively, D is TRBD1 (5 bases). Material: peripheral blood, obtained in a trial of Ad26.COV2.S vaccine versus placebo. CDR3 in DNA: TGTGCCAGCAGCTTAGCGGCCGGGACCTCGCAAAGGGAAAAACTGTTTTTT. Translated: CASSLAAGTSQREKLFF.